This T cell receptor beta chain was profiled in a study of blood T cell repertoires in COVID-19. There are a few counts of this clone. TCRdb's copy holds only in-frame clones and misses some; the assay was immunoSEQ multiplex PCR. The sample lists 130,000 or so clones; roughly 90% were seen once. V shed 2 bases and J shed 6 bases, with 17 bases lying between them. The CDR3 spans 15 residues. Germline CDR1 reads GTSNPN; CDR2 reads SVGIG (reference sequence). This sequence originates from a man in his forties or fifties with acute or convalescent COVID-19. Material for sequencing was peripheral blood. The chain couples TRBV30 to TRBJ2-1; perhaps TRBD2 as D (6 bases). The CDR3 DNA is TGTGCCTGGAGTACTTCGTGGAGGGCTTTCAATGAGCAGTTCTTC. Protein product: CAWSTSWRAFNEQFF. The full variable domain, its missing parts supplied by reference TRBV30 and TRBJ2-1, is SQTIHQWPATLVQPVGSPLSLECTVEGTSNPNLYWYRQAAGRGLQLLFYSVGIGQISSEVPQNLSASRPQDRQFILSSKKLLLSDSGFYLCAWSTSWRAFNEQFFGPGTRLTVL.